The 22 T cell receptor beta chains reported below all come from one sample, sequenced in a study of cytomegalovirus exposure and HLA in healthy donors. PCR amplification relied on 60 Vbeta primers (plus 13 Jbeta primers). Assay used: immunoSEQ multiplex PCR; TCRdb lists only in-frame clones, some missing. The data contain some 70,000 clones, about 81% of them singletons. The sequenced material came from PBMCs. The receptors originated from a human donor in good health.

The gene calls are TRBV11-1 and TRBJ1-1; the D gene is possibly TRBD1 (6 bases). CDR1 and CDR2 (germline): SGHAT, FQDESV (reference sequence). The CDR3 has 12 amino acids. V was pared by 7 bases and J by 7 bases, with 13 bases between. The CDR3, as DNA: TGTGCCAGCACCAAGGACAGTATTGAAGCTTTCTTT. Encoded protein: CASTKDSIEAFF.

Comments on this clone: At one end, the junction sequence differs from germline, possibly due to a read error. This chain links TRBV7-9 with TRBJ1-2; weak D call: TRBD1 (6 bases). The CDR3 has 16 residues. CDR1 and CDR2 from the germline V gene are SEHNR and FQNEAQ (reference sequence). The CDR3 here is CSSSPRRTELNYGYTF. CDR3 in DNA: TGTTCCAGCAGCCCTCGACGGACAGAGCTTAACTATGGCTACACCTTC.

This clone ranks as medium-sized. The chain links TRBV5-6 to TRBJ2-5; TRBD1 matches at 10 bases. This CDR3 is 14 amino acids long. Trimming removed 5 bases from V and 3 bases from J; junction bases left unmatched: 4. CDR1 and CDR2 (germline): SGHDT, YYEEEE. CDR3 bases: TGTGCCAGCAGAACCGGGACAGGGGAAGAGACCCAGTACTTC. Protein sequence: CASRTGTGEETQYF.

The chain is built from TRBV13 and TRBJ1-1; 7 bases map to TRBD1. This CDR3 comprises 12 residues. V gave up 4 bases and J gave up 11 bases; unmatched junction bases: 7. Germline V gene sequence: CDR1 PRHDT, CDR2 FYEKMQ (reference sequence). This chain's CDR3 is CASSSRQGTAFF. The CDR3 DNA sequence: TGTGCCAGCAGCTCTCGACAGGGAACGGCTTTCTTT. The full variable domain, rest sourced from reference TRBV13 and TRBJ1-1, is AAGVIQSPRHLIKEKRETATLKCYPIPRHDTVYWYQQGPGQDPQFLISFYEKMQSDKGSIPDRFSAQQFSDYHSELNMSSLELGDSALYFCASSSRQGTAFFGQGTRLTVV.

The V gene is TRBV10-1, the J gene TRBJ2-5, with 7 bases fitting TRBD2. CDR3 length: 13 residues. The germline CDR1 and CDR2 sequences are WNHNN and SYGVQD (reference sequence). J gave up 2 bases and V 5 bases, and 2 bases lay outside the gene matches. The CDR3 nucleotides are TGCGCCAGCAGTTCTAGCGGACAAGAGACCCAGTACTTC. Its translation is CASSSSGQETQYF.

CDR3 residues: CAWSVGPTGPYNEQFF. The CDR3 nucleotides are TGTGCCTGGAGTGTAGGTCCGACAGGCCCCTACAATGAGCAGTTCTTC. This sequence joins TRBV30 and TRBJ2-1, with D possibly being TRBD1 (6 bases). Per germline, CDR1 GTSNPN and CDR2 SVGIG (reference sequence). V dropped 0 bases and J dropped 2 bases, with 14 bases sitting between them. The CDR3 has 16 amino acids.

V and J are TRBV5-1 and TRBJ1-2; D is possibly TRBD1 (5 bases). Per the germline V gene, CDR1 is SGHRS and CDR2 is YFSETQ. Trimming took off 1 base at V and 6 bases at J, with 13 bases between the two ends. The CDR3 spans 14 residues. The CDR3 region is CASSLWGESDGYTF. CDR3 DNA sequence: TGCGCCAGCAGCTTGTGGGGGGAGTCCGATGGCTACACCTTC.

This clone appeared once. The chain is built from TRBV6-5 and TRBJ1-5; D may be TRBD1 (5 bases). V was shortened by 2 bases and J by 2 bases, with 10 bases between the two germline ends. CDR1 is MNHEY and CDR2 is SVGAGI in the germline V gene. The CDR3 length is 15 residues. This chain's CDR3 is CASSYRGVGNQPQHF. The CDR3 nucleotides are TGTGCCAGCAGTTACCGGGGGGTGGGCAATCAGCCCCAGCATTTT.

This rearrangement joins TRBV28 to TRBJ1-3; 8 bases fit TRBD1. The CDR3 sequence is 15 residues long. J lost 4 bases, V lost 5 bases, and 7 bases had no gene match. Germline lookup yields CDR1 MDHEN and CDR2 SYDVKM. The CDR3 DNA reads TGTGCCAGCAGTCCAGACAGGGGTTGGGGAAACACCATATATTTT. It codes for CASSPDRGWGNTIYF.

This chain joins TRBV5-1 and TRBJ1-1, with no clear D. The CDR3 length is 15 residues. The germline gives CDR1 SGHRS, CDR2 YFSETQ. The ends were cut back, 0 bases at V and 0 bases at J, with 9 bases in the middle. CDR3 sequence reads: CASSLAPQLNTEAFF. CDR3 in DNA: TGCGCCAGCAGCTTGGCCCCACAACTGAACACTGAAGCTTTCTTT.

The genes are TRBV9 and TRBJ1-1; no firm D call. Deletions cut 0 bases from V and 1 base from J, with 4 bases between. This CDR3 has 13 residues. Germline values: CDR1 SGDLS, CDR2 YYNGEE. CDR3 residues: CASSVVQNTEAFF. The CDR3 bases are TGTGCCAGCAGCGTAGTACAGAACACTGAAGCTTTCTTT.

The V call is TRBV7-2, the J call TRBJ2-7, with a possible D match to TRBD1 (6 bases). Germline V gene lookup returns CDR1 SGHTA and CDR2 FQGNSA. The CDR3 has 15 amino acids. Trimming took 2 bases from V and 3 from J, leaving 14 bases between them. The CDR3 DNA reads TGTGCCAGCAGCTTAATGGGGGCGGATTTCTACGAGCAGTACTTC. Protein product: CASSLMGADFYEQYF.

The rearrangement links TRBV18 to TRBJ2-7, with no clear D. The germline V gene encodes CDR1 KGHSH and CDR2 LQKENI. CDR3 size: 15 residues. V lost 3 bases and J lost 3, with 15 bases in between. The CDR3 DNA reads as TGTGCCAGCTCACCGACCTCGGGTCTCAGCTACGAGCAGTACTTC. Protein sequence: CASSPTSGLSYEQYF. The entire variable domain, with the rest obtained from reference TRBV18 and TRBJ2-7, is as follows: NAGVMQNPRHLVRRRGQEARLRCSPMKGHSHVYWYRQLPEEGLKFMVYLQKENIIDESGMPKERFSAEFPKEGPSILRIQQVVRGDSAAYFCASSPTSGLSYEQYFGPGTRLTVT.

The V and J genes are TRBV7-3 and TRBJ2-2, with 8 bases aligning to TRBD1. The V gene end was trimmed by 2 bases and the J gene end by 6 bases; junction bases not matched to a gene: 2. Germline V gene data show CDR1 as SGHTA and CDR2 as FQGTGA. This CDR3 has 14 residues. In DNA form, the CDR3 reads TGTGCCAGCAGCTTACAGGGGGCACCCGGGGAGCTGTTTTTT. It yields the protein CASSLQGAPGELFF. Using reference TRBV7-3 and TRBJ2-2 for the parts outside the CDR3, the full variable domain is GAGVSQTPSNKVTEKGKYVELRCDPISGHTALYWYRQSLGQGPEFLIYFQGTGAADDSGLPNDRFFAVRPEGSVSTLKIQRTERGDSAVYLCASSLQGAPGELFFGEGSRLTVL.

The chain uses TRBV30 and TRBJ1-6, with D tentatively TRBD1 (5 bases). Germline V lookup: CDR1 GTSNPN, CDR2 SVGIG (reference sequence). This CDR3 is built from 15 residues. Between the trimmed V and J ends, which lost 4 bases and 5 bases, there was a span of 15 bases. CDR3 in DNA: TGTGCCTGGACATTCCTTCAGGGTGATAATTCACCCCTCCACTTT. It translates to CAWTFLQGDNSPLHF.

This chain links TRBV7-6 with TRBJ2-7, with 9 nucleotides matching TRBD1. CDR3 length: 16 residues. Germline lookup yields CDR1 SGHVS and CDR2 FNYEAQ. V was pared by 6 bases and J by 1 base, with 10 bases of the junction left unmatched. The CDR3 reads CASSLRVGTGSYEQYF. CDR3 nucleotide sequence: TGTGCCAGCAGTCTACGAGTCGGGACAGGGTCCTACGAGCAGTACTTC.

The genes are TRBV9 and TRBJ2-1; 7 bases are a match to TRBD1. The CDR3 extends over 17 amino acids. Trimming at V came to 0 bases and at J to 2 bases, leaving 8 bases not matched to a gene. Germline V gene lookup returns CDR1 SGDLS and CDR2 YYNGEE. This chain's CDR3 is CASSVEQGERPYNEQFF. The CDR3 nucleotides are TGTGCCAGCAGCGTAGAGCAGGGGGAGAGACCCTACAATGAGCAGTTCTTC.

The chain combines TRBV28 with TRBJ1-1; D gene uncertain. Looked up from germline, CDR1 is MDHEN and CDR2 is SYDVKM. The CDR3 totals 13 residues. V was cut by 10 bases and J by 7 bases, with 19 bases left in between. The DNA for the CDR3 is TGTGCCACAACTCAGATTAACCCTAGTGAAGCTTTCTTT. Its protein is CATTQINPSEAFF.

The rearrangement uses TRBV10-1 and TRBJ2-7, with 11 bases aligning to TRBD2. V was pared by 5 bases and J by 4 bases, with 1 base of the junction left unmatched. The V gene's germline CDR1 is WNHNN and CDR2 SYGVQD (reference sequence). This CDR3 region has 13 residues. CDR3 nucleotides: TGCGCCAGCAGTTCTAGCGGGGGGTACGAGCAGTACTTC. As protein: CASSSSGGYEQYF.

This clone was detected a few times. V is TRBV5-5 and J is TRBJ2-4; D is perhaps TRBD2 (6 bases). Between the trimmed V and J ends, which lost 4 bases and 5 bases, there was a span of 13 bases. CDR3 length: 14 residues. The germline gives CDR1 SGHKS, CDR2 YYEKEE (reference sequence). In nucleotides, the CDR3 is TGTGCCAGCAGCACCGTACCGGGGGAAAACATTCAGTACTTC. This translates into CASSTVPGENIQYF.

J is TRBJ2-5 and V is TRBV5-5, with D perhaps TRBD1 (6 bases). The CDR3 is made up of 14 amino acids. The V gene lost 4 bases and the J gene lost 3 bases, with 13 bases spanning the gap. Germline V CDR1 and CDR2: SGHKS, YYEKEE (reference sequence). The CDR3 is CASSTPRTEETQYF. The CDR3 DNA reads TGTGCCAGCAGCACCCCACGGACAGAAGAGACCCAGTACTTC. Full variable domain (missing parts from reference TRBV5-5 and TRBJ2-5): DAGVTQSPTHLIKTRGQQVTLRCSPISGHKSVSWYQQVLGQGPQFIFQYYEKEERGRGNFPDRFSARQFPNYSSELNVNALLLGDSALYLCASSTPRTEETQYFGPGTRLLVL.

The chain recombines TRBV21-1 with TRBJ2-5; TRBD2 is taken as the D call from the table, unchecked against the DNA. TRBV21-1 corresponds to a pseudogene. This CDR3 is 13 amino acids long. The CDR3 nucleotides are TGTGCCAGCATTTCACCGGAGGTGGAGACCCAGTACTTC. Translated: CASISPEVETQYF.